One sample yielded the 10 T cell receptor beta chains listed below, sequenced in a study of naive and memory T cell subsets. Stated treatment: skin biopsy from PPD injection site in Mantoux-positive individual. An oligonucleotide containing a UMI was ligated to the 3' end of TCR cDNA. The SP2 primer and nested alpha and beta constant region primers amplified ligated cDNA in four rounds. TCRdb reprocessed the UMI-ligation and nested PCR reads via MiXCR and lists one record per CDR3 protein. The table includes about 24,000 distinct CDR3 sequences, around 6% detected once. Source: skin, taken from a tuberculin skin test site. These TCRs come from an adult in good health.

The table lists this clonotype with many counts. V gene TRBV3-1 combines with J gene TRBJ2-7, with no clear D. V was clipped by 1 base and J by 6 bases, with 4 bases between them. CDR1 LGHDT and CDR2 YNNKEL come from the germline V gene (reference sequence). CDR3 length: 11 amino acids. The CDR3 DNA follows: TGTGCCAGCAGCCAAGTATCCGAGCAGTACTTC. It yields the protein CASSQVSEQYF.

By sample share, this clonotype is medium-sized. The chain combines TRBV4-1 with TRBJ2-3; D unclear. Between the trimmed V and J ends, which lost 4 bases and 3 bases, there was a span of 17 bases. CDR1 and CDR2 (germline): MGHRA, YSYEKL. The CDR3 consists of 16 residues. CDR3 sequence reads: CASSRFVFGVTDTQYF. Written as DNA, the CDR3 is TGCGCCAGCAGCCGGTTCGTTTTTGGGGTAACAGATACGCAGTATTTT.

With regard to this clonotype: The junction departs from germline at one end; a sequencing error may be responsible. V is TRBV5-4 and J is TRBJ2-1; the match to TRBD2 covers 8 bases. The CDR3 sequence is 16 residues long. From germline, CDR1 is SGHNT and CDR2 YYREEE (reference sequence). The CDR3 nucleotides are TGTGCCAGCAGCGCGGGGGGCTTCAGCTCCTGCAATGAGCAGTTCTTC. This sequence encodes CASSAGGFSSCNEQFF.

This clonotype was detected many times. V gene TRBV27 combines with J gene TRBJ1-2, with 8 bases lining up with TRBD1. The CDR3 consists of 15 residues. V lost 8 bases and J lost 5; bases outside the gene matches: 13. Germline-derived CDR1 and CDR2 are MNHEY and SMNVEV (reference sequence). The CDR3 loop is CASRTDRGRGYGYTF. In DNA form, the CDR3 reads TGTGCCAGCCGCACAGACAGGGGTCGGGGATATGGCTACACCTTC.

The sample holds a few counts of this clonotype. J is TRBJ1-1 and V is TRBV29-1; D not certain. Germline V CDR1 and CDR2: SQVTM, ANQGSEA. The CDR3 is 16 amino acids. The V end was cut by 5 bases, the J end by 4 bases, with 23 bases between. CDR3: CSVFHLLDLRSTEAFF. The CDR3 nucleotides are TGCAGCGTTTTTCATCTTCTGGACCTGCGGAGCACTGAAGCTTTCTTT.

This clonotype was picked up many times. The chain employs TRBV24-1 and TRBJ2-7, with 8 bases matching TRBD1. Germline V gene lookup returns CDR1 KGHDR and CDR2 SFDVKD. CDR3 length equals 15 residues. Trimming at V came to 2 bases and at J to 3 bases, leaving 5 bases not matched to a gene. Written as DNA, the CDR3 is TGTGCCACCAGTGATTCCGGGACAGGATTCTACGAGCAGTACTTC. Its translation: CATSDSGTGFYEQYF.

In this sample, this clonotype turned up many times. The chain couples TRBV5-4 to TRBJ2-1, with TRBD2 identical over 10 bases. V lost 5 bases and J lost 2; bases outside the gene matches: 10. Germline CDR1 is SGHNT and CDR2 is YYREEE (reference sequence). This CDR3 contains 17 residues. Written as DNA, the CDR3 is TGTGCCAGCAGTCCGGGGGGAGCGGGAGGGACCTACAATGAGCAGTTCTTC. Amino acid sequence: CASSPGGAGGTYNEQFF.

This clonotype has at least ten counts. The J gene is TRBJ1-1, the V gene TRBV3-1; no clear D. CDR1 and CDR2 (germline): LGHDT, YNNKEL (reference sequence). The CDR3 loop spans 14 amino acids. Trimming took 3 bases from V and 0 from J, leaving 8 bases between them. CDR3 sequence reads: CASSQVGMNTEAFF. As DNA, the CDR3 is TGTGCCAGCAGCCAGGTCGGTATGAACACTGAAGCTTTCTTT.

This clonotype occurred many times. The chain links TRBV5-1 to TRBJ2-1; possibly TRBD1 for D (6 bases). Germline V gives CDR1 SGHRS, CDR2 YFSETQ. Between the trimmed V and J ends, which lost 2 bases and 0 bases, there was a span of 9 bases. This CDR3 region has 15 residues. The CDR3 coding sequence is TGCGCCAGCAGCTTACAGGGCAGCTCCTACAATGAGCAGTTCTTC. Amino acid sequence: CASSLQGSSYNEQFF. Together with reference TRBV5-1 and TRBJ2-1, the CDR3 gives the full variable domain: KAGVTQTPRYLIKTRGQQVTLSCSPISGHRSVSWYQQTPGQGLQFLFEYFSETQRNKGNFPGRFSGRQFSNSRSEMNVSTLELGDSALYLCASSLQGSSYNEQFFGPGTRLTVL.

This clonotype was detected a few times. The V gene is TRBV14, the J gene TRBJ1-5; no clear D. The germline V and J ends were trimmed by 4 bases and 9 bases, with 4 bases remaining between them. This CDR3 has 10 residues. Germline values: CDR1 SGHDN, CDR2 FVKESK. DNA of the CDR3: TGTGCCAGCAGCCCCTCGCCCCAGCATTTT. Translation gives CASSPSPQHF.